What follows describes a single T cell receptor beta chain. V dropped 4 bases and J dropped 2 bases, with 14 bases sitting between them. Germline CDR1 is KGHDR and CDR2 is SFDVKD. The CDR3 loop spans 16 amino acids. The sample comes from a study of CD8 T cells in Susac syndrome. Stable or active relapsing-remitting multiple sclerosis, untreated and meeting revised McDonald criteria, defined the controls. TEMRA cells underwent FACS enrichment and CD8+ and CD4+ T cells underwent negative isolation. RNA in amounts of roughly 0.45 to 1 ug was reverse transcribed with random hexamers. The CDR3 of TCR beta was amplified by immunoSEQ multiplex PCR across 54 Vbeta and 13 Jbeta. TCRdb re-called the immunoSEQ multiplex PCR reads through MiXCR, storing one row per CDR3 protein. The sample comprises 150,000 to 160,000 distinct CDR3 sequences, about 95% of which are singletons, and 0.15% rests with the top ten.

Sequencing input: CD8+ T cells from PBMCs. The rearrangement joins TRBV24-1 to TRBJ2-1; weak D call: TRBD1 (5 bases). The receptor was derived from a human donor with multiple sclerosis. CDR3 bases: TGTGCCACCAGTGACCCGGACAAAAAAACCTACAATGAGCAGTTCTTC. Protein: CATSDPDKKTYNEQFF.